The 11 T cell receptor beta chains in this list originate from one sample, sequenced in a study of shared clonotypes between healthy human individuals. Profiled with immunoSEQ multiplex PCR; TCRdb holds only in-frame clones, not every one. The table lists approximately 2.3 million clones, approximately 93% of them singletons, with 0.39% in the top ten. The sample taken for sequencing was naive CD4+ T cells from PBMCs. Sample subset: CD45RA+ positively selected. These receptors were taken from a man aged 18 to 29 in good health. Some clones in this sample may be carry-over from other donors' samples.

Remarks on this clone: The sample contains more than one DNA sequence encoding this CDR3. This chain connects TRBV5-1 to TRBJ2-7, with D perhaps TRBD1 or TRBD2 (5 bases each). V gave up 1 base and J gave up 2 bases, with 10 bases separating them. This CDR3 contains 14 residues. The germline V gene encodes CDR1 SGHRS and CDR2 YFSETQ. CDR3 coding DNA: TGCGCCAGCAGCTTGTCGGGGACCCCCTACGAGCAGTACTTC. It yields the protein CASSLSGTPYEQYF.

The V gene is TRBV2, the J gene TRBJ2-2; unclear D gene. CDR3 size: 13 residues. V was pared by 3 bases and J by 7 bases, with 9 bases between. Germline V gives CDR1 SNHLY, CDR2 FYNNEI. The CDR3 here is CASSDDKLGELFF. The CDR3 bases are TGTGCCAGCAGTGACGACAAACTCGGGGAGCTGTTTTTT.

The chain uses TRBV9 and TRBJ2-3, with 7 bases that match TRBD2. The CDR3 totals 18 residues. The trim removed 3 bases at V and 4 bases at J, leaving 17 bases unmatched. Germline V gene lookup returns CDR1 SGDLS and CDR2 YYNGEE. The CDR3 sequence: CASSARPPREGSPDTQYF. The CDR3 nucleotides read TGTGCCAGCAGCGCCCGGCCCCCCAGGGAGGGCTCCCCAGATACGCAGTATTTT.

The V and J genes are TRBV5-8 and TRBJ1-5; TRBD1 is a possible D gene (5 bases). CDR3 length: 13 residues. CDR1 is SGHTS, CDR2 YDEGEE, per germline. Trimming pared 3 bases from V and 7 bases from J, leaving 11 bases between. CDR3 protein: CASSWGPGQPQHF. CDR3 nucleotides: TGTGCCAGCAGCTGGGGCCCGGGCCAGCCCCAGCATTTT.

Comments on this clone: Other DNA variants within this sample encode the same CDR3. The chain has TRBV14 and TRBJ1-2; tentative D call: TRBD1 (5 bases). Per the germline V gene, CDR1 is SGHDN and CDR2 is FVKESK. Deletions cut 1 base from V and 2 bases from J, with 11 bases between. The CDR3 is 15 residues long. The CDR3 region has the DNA TGTGCCAGCAGCCAAGCCCCGGGACGGAACTATGGCTACACCTTC. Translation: CASSQAPGRNYGYTF. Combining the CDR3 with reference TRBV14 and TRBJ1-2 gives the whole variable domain EAGVTQFPSHSVIEKGQTVTLRCDPISGHDNLYWYRRVMGKEIKFLLHFVKESKQDESGMPNNRFLAERTGGTYSTLKVQPAELEDSGVYFCASSQAPGRNYGYTFGSGTRLTVV.

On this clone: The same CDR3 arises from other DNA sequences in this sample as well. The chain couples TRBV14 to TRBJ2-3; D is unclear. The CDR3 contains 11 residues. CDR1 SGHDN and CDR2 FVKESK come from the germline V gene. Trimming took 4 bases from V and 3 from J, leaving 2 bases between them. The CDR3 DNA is TGTGCCAGCAGCCGAACAGATACGCAGTATTTT. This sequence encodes CASSRTDTQYF.

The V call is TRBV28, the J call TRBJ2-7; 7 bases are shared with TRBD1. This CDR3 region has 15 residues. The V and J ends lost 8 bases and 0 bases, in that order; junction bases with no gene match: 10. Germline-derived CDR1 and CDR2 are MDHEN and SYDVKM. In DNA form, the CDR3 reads TGTGCCAGCGCCCCGGGACAGCTAACCTCCTACGAGCAGTACTTC. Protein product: CASAPGQLTSYEQYF.

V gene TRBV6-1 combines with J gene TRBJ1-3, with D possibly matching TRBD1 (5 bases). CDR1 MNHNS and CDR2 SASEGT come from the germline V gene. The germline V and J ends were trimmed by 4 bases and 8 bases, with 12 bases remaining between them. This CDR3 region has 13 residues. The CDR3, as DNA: TGTGCCAGCAGTGTAAAGGGGTCGGACACCATATATTTT. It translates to CASSVKGSDTIYF.

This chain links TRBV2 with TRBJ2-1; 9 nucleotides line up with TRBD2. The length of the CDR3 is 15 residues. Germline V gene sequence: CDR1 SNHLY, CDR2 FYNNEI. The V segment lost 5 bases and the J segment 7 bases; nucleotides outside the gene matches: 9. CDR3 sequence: CASSLAGGPMNEQFF. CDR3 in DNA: TGTGCCAGCAGTTTGGCGGGAGGGCCGATGAATGAGCAGTTCTTC.

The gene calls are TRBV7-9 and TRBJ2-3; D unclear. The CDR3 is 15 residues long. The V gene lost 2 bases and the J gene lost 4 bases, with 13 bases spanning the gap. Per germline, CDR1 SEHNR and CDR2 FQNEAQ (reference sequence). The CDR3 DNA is TGTGCCAGCAGCTTAACGGTGAGACGGGCAGATACGCAGTATTTT. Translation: CASSLTVRRADTQYF.

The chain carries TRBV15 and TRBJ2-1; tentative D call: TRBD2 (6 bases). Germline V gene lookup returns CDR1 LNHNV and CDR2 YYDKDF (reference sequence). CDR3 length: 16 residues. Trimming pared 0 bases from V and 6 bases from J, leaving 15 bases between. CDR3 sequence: CATSRDRLGGSNEQFF. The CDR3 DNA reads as TGTGCCACCAGCAGAGATAGGCTGGGAGGAAGCAATGAGCAGTTCTTC. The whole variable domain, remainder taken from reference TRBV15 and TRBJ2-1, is DAMVIQNPRYQVTQFGKPVTLSCSQTLNHNVMYWYQQKSSQAPKLLFHYYDKDFNNEADTPDNFQSRRPNTSFCFLDIRSPGLGDTAMYLCATSRDRLGGSNEQFFGPGTRLTVL.